A single sample gave rise to the 25 T cell receptor beta chains below, sequenced in a study of blood T cell repertoires in COVID-19 (dated by TCRdb to between 2020 and 2021). Library method: the immunoSEQ multiplex PCR assay. The source is immuneACCESS, and TCRdb retained only in-frame sequences with V and J called. Part of the clones is not carried over; for the studies checked, unresolved V genes explain less than half of this, and the remainder is unexplained. For this sample there are 150,000 to 200,000 clones; 60% to 80% appear just once. Around 2.8% of the sample belongs to the ten largest clones. Sequenced input: peripheral blood. Receptor source: an older man with acute or convalescent COVID-19.

The chain uses TRBV19 and TRBJ2-2, with 7 bases matching TRBD1. V shed 7 bases and J 0 bases; nucleotides not matched to a gene: 5. CDR1 is LNHDA and CDR2 is SQIVND in the germline V gene (reference sequence). CDR3 length equals 15 residues. The CDR3 nucleotides are TGTGCCAGTACGGGGACAGAAGCGAACACCGGGGAGCTGTTTTTT. Amino acid sequence: CASTGTEANTGELFF. The full variable domain, completed using reference TRBV19 and TRBJ2-2, is DGGITQSPKYLFRKEGQNVTLSCEQNLNHDAMYWYRQDPGQGLRLIYYSQIVNDFQKGDIAEGYSVSREKKESFPLTVTSAQKNPTAFYLCASTGTEANTGELFFGEGSRLTVL.

J is TRBJ2-7 and V is TRBV6-5, with 12 nucleotides matching TRBD2. V lost 8 bases and J lost 2; bases outside the gene matches: 7. Germline V lookup: CDR1 MNHEY, CDR2 SVGAGI. The CDR3 has 15 amino acids. The CDR3 spells CASGPRLAGAYEQYF. For the CDR3, the DNA is TGTGCCAGCGGACCTAGACTAGCGGGGGCCTACGAGCAGTACTTC.

This sequence joins TRBV11-2 and TRBJ1-1, with D unclear. V lost 6 bases, J lost 0 bases, and 8 bases lay in between. Germline V gene data show CDR1 as SGHAT and CDR2 as FQNNGV. The length of the CDR3 is 13 residues. The CDR3 sequence is CASRRRLNTEAFF. CDR3 coding DNA: TGTGCCAGCAGACGGAGACTGAACACTGAAGCTTTCTTT.

The chain recombines TRBV5-4 with TRBJ2-3, with TRBD1 matching 7 bases. Germline V gene data show CDR1 as SGHNT and CDR2 as YYREEE (reference sequence). The trim removed 4 bases at V and 1 base at J, leaving 6 bases unmatched. The CDR3 spans 15 residues. The CDR3 is CASSTTGVGTDTQYF. CDR3 in DNA: TGTGCCAGCAGCACAACAGGGGTGGGCACAGATACGCAGTATTTT.

This chain connects TRBV6-1 to TRBJ1-1, with TRBD1 matching 8 bases. The germline CDR1 and CDR2 sequences are MNHNS and SASEGT. The CDR3 runs 15 residues. With V trimmed by 2 bases and J by 4 bases, 6 bases remained unmatched. The DNA for the CDR3 is TGTGCCAGCAGTGAAACGCCAGGGGGCATCACTGAAGCTTTCTTT. Its protein is CASSETPGGITEAFF.

The chain uses TRBV6-5 and TRBJ2-1; TRBD2 aligns across 10 bases. This CDR3 has 14 amino acids. The J segment lost 6 bases and the V segment lost 8 bases, leaving 7 bases of the junction unmatched. Per germline, CDR1 MNHEY and CDR2 SVGAGI. The CDR3 DNA is TGTGCCAGCGGTTTACTAGCGGGGCCCAATGAGCAGTTCTTC. Its protein is CASGLLAGPNEQFF.

V is TRBV5-1 and J is TRBJ2-3; 13 bases match TRBD2. From germline, CDR1 is SGHRS and CDR2 YFSETQ. J lost 3 bases, V lost 2 bases, and 6 bases had no gene match. The CDR3 spans 17 residues. CDR3 DNA: TGCGCCAGCAGCTTTACTAGCGGGGGGGCCGGAACAGATACGCAGTATTTT. It is translated as CASSFTSGGAGTDTQYF.

The chain carries TRBV28 and TRBJ1-6; 8 positions match TRBD1. The CDR3 totals 14 residues. CDR1 and CDR2 (germline): MDHEN, SYDVKM. V dropped 8 bases and J dropped 8; count of bases not matched to a gene: 8. The CDR3 region is CASGQTGAYSPLHF. As DNA, the CDR3 is TGTGCCAGCGGACAGACAGGGGCGTATTCACCCCTCCACTTT.

Only a few counts were recorded for this clone. The rearrangement joins TRBV6-6 to TRBJ2-1; TRBD2 is a possible D gene (6 bases). CDR3 length equals 16 residues. V lost 5 bases to trimming and J lost 3 bases, with 17 bases between them. CDR1 and CDR2 from the germline V gene are MNHNY and SVGAGI (reference sequence). CDR3 region: CASSGGLAGFYNEQFF. The DNA for the CDR3 is TGTGCCAGCAGTGGGGGACTGGCGGGATTCTACAATGAGCAGTTCTTC.

This rearrangement joins TRBV11-1 to TRBJ1-4; 9 nucleotides align to TRBD1. The CDR3 runs 14 residues. CDR1 is SGHAT, CDR2 FQDESV, per germline (reference sequence). J was trimmed by 6 bases and V by 5 bases; bases with no gene match: 4. Written as DNA, the CDR3 is TGTGCCAGCAGCCGGGGACAGGGAGATGAAAAACTGTTTTTT. Its translation: CASSRGQGDEKLFF.

The genes are TRBV6-1 and TRBJ1-5; TRBD1 might be the D (5 bases). This CDR3 spans 14 amino acids. V was trimmed by 2 bases and J by 6 bases, leaving 11 bases between them. Germline V gives CDR1 MNHNS, CDR2 SASEGT. The CDR3, as DNA: TGTGCCAGCAGTGAAATTCGAACAGGTCAGCCCCAGCATTTT. As protein: CASSEIRTGQPQHF.

The chain links TRBV27 to TRBJ2-3; 13 positions match TRBD2. The length of the CDR3 is 15 residues. Germline-derived CDR1 and CDR2 are MNHEY and SMNVEV (reference sequence). The V gene end was trimmed by 6 bases and the J gene end by 0 bases; junction bases not matched to a gene: 0. CDR3 in amino acids: CASRLAGGSTDTQYF. Written as DNA, the CDR3 is TGTGCCAGCAGACTAGCGGGAGGGAGCACAGATACGCAGTATTTT.

The chain couples TRBV5-6 to TRBJ2-1; 11 positions match TRBD1. Looked up from germline, CDR1 is SGHDT and CDR2 is YYEEEE. The CDR3 length is 15 residues. V shed 3 bases, J shed 6 bases, and the junction held 5 bases outside the gene matches. In nucleotides, the CDR3 is TGTGCCAGCAGCTCTATCGGGACAGGGGGCAATGAGCAGTTCTTC. Protein sequence: CASSSIGTGGNEQFF.

This clone was counted a single time. J is TRBJ2-2 and V is TRBV6-1; D is possibly TRBD2 (6 bases). Germline CDR1 reads MNHNS; CDR2 reads SASEGT. This CDR3 comprises 19 residues. Trimming took off 3 bases at V and 3 bases at J, with 23 bases between the two ends. As DNA, the CDR3 is TGTGCCAGCAGTGACCGGAGGAGGGGCAGCGAGAGGGACACCGGGGAGCTGTTTTTT. The encoded protein is CASSDRRRGSERDTGELFF.

V usage is TRBV16 and J usage is TRBJ1-1; no firm D call. From germline, CDR1 is KGHSY and CDR2 FQNENV. The CDR3 has 16 amino acids. V was cut by 0 bases and J by 1 base, with 12 bases left in between. CDR3 DNA sequence: TGTGCCAGCAGCCAATCGCCAGGTTCCTCGAACACTGAAGCTTTCTTT. This encodes CASSQSPGSSNTEAFF.

This sequence joins TRBV5-1 and TRBJ1-2; 9 positions match TRBD1. The ends lost 0 bases at V and 4 bases at J; junction bases unmatched: 1. The germline V gene has CDR1 SGHRS and CDR2 YFSETQ. CDR3 length: 14 amino acids. The CDR3 protein is CASSLGGQGYGYTF. DNA of the CDR3: TGCGCCAGCAGCTTGGGGGGACAGGGCTATGGCTACACCTTC. Together with reference TRBV5-1 and TRBJ1-2, the CDR3 gives the full variable domain: KAGVTQTPRYLIKTRGQQVTLSCSPISGHRSVSWYQQTPGQGLQFLFEYFSETQRNKGNFPGRFSGRQFSNSRSEMNVSTLELGDSALYLCASSLGGQGYGYTFGSGTRLTVV.

J is TRBJ2-7 and V is TRBV6-1; 10 bases line up with TRBD2. Germline values: CDR1 MNHNS, CDR2 SASEGT. The CDR3 spans 15 residues. V trimming: 2 bases; J trimming: 2 bases; junction bases outside the gene matches: 3. CDR3 loop: CASSELLAGTYEQYF. DNA of the CDR3: TGTGCCAGCAGTGAATTACTAGCGGGGACCTACGAGCAGTACTTC.

J is TRBJ1-2 and V is TRBV6-5; 7 bases map to TRBD1. Germline CDR1 and CDR2: MNHEY and SVGAGI. The CDR3 is made up of 15 amino acids. J was trimmed by 0 bases and V by 6 bases; bases with no gene match: 7. CDR3 sequence (DNA): TGTGCCAGCAGGGGACAGACCGTACCTAACTATGGCTACACCTTC. This gives the protein CASRGQTVPNYGYTF.

The CDR3 DNA sequence: TGTGCCACCAGCCCCCGAATACAGGGTGGCTCTAGCTATGGCTACACCTTC. Translating it yields CATSPRIQGGSSYGYTF. The chain recombines TRBV24-1 with TRBJ1-2, with a weak D call TRBD1 (6 bases). Germline values: CDR1 KGHDR, CDR2 SFDVKD. V was trimmed by 7 bases and J by 4 bases, leaving 24 bases between them. The CDR3 consists of 17 residues.

V gene TRBV27 combines with J gene TRBJ1-5, with D unclear. CDR1 is MNHEY and CDR2 is SMNVEV in the germline V gene (reference sequence). V gave up 0 bases and J gave up 6 bases, with 21 bases separating them. This CDR3 comprises 18 residues. The CDR3 loop reads CASSLSTTVPESSQPQHF. CDR3 DNA: TGTGCCAGCAGTTTATCCACAACAGTCCCTGAGTCCAGTCAGCCCCAGCATTTT.

The chain employs TRBV19 and TRBJ2-7; 9 nucleotides line up with TRBD1. CDR3 size: 15 residues. V trimming: 5 bases; J trimming: 3 bases; junction bases outside the gene matches: 8. Per germline, CDR1 LNHDA and CDR2 SQIVND (reference sequence). The DNA for the CDR3 is TGTGCCAGTAGTTTGGGACAGGGAAGGGGCTACGAGCAGTACTTC. Translation: CASSLGQGRGYEQYF.

This clone has a handful of counts. The rearrangement joins TRBV2 to TRBJ2-3, with 13 bases matching TRBD2. The CDR3 has 16 residues. CDR1 is SNHLY, CDR2 FYNNEI, per germline. V gave up 10 bases and J gave up 5 bases; unmatched junction bases: 12. CDR3 nucleotides: TGTGCCACCCCGGGGACTAGCGGGGCCCTTGGAGATACGCAGTATTTT. Its translation: CATPGTSGALGDTQYF.

The CDR3 loop is CASSLDRGRVGGELFF. The CDR3 region has the DNA TGCGCCAGCAGCTTGGACAGGGGGCGCGTCGGCGGGGAGCTGTTTTTT. The gene calls are TRBV5-1 and TRBJ2-2, with 9 bases that match TRBD1. CDR1 and CDR2 from the germline V gene are SGHRS and YFSETQ. The CDR3 is 16 amino acids. Germline trimming cut 0 bases from V and 7 bases from J; bases unmatched to any gene: 7. Full variable domain (rest looked up from reference TRBV5-1 and TRBJ2-2): KAGVTQTPRYLIKTRGQQVTLSCSPISGHRSVSWYQQTPGQGLQFLFEYFSETQRNKGNFPGRFSGRQFSNSRSEMNVSTLELGDSALYLCASSLDRGRVGGELFFGEGSRLTVL.

The J gene is TRBJ2-4, the V gene TRBV10-2; no definite D call. V lost 0 bases and J lost 8, with 11 bases in between. This CDR3 has 14 amino acids. The germline CDR1 and CDR2 sequences are WSHSY and SAAADI. In DNA, the CDR3 is TGCGCCAGCAGTGAGTCAGTGGTACGCGACATTCAGTACTTC. Residues: CASSESVVRDIQYF.

In nucleotides, the CDR3 is TGTGCCCACTCCACCGGACAGTCCTACAATGAGCAGTTCTTC. Encoded protein: CAHSTGQSYNEQFF. The chain employs TRBV30 and TRBJ2-1, with D possibly TRBD1 on 6 matching bases. This CDR3 is built from 14 residues. The V end was cut by 8 bases, the J end by 1 base, with 15 bases between. Germline CDR1 and CDR2: GTSNPN and SVGIG (reference sequence).